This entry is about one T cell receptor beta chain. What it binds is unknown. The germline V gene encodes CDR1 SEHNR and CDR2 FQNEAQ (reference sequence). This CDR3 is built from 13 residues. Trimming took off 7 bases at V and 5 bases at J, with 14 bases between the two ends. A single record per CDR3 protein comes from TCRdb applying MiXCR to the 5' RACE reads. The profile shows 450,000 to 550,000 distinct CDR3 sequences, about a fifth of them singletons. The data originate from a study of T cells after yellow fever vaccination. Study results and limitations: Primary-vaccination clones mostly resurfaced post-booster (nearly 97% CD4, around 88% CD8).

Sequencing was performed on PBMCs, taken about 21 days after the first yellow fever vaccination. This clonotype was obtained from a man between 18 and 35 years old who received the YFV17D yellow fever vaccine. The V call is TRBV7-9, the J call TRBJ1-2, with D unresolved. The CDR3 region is CASNLVPEYGYTF. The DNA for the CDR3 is TGTGCCAGCAACTTGGTACCCGAATATGGCTACACCTTC.